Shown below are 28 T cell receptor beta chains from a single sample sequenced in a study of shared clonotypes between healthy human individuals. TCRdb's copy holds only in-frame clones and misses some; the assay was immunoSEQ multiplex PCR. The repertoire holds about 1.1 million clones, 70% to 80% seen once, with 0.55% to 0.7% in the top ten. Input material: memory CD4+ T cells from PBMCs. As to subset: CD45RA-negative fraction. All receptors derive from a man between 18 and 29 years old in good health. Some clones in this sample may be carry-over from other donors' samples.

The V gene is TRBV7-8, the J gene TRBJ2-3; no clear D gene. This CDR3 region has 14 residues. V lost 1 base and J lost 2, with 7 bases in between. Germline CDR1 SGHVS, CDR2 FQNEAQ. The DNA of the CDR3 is TGTGCCAGCAGCTTAGGGCCGAACACAGATACGCAGTATTTT. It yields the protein CASSLGPNTDTQYF.

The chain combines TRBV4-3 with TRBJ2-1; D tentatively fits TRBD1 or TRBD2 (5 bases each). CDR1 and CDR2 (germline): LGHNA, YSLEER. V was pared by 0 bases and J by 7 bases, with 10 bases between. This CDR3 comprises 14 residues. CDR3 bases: TGCGCCAGCAGCCAAGATCGGGGCTGGAATGAGCAGTTCTTC. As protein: CASSQDRGWNEQFF.

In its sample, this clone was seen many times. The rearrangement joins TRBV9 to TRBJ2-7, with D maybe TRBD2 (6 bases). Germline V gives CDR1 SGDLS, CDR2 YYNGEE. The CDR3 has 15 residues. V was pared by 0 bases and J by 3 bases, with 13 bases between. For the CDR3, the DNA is TGTGCCAGCAGCGTAGACCCACGGGGGATCTACGAGCAGTACTTC. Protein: CASSVDPRGIYEQYF. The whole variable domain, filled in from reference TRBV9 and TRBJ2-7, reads DSGVTQTPKHLITATGQRVTLRCSPRSGDLSVYWYQQSLDQGLQFLIQYYNGEERAKGNILERFSAQQFPDLHSELNLSSLELGDSALYFCASSVDPRGIYEQYFGPGTRLTVT.

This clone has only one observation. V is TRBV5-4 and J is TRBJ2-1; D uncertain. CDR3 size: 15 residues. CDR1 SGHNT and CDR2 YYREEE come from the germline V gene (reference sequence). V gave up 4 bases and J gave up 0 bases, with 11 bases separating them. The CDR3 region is CASSPPLASYNEQFF. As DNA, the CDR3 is TGTGCCAGCAGCCCCCCACTTGCCTCCTACAATGAGCAGTTCTTC.

CDR3 region: CASSTGTGYGYTF. The CDR3 DNA follows: TGTGCCAGCTCAACCGGGACAGGTTATGGCTACACCTTC. The chain is built from TRBV18 and TRBJ1-2; 8 bases line up with TRBD1. CDR1 and CDR2 (germline): KGHSH, LQKENI. The length of the CDR3 is 13 residues. The V gene end was trimmed by 5 bases and the J gene end by 5 bases; junction bases not matched to a gene: 4.

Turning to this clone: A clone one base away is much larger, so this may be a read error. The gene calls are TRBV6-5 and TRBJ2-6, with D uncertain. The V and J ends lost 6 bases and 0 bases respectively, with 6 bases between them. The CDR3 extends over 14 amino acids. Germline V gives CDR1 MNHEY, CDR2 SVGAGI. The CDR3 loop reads CASRGSSGANVLTF. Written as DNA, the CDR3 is TGTGCCAGCAGGGGCAGCTCTGGGGCCAACGTCCTGACTTTC.

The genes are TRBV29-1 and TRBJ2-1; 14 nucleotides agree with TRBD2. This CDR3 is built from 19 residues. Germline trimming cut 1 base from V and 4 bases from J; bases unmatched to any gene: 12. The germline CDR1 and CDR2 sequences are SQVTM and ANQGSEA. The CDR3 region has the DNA TGCAGCGTTGAAGGCACGACTAGCGGGAGGGCCGGGCGGTACAATGAGCAGTTCTTC. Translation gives CSVEGTTSGRAGRYNEQFF.

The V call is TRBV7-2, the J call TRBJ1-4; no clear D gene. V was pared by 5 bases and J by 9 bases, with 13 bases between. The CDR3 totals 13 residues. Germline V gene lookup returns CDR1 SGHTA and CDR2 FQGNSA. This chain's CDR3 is CASSPGGSQKLFF. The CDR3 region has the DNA TGTGCCAGCAGCCCCGGCGGGAGTCAAAAACTGTTTTTT. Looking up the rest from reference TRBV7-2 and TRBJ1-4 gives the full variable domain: GAGVSQSPSNKVTEKGKDVELRCDPISGHTALYWYRQSLGQGLEFLIYFQGNSAPDKSGLPSDRFSAERTGGSVSTLTIQRTQQEDSAVYLCASSPGGSQKLFFGSGTQLSVL.

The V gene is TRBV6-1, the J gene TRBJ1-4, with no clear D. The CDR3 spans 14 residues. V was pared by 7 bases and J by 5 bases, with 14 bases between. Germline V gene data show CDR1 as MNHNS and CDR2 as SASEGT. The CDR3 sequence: CASKRRTVNEKLFF. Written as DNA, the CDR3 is TGTGCCAGCAAAAGGAGAACAGTAAATGAAAAACTGTTTTTT.

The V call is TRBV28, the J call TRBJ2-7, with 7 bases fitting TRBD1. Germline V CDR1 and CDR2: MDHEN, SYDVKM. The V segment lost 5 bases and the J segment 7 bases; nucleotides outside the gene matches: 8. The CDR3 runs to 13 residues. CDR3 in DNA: TGTGCCAGCAGTGTTGACAGGGCCAGGGAGCAGTACTTC. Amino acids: CASSVDRAREQYF.

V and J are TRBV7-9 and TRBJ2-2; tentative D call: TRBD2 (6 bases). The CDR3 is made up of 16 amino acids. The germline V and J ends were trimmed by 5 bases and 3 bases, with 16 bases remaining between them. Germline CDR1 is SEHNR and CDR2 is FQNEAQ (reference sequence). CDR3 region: CASSRWDFGDTGELFF. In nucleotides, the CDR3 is TGTGCCAGCAGCCGGTGGGACTTTGGGGACACCGGGGAGCTGTTTTTT.

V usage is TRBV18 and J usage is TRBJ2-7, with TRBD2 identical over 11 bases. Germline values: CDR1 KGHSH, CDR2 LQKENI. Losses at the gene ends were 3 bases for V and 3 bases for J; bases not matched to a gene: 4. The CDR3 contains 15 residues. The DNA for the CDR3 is TGTGCCAGCTCACCTCCCGGACTAGCGGGCTACGAGCAGTACTTC. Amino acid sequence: CASSPPGLAGYEQYF.

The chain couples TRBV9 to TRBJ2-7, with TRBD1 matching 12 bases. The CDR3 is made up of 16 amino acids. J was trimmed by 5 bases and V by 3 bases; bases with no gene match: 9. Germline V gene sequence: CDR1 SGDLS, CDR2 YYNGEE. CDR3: CASSDNRDRGRHEQYF. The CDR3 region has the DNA TGTGCCAGCAGCGACAACCGGGACAGGGGGCGGCACGAGCAGTACTTC.

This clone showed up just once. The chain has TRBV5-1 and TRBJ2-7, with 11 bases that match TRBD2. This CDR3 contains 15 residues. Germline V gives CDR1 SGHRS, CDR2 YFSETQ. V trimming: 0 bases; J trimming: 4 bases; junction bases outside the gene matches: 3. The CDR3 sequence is CASSLGTSGGYEQYF. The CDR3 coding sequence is TGCGCCAGCAGCTTGGGCACTAGCGGGGGTTACGAGCAGTACTTC.

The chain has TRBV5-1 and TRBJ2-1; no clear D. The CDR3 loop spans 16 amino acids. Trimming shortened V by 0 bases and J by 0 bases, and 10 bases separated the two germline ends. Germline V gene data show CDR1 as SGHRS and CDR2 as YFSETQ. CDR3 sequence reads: CASSLGVLGSYNEQFF. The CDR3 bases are TGCGCCAGCAGCTTGGGAGTCCTAGGCTCCTACAATGAGCAGTTCTTC.

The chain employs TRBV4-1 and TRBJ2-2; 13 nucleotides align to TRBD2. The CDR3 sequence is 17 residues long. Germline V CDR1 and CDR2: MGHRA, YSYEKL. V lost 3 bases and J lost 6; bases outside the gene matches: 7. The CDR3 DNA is TGCGCCAGCAGCCAGCCTACTAGCGGGAGGGCCGCCGGGGAGCTGTTTTTT. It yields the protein CASSQPTSGRAAGELFF.

The CDR3 DNA is TGTGCCAGCAGCCCTGTAGCGGGAGGGCCTGGCGAGCAGTACTTC. Translating gives CASSPVAGGPGEQYF. The genes are TRBV11-2 and TRBJ2-7, with 11 nucleotides matching TRBD2. The ends lost 5 bases at V and 6 bases at J; junction bases unmatched: 9. In germline, CDR1 is SGHAT, CDR2 FQNNGV. CDR3 length: 15 amino acids. The full variable domain, its missing parts supplied by reference TRBV11-2 and TRBJ2-7, is EAGVAQSPRYKIIEKRQSVAFWCNPISGHATLYWYQQILGQGPKLLIQFQNNGVVDDSQLPKDRFSAERLKGVDSTLKIQPAKLEDSAVYLCASSPVAGGPGEQYFGPGTRLTVT.

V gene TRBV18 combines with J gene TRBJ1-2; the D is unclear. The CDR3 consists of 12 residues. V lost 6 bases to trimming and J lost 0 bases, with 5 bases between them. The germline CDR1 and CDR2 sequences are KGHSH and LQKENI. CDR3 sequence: CASSRANYGYTF. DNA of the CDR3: TGTGCCAGCTCTCGCGCTAACTATGGCTACACCTTC.

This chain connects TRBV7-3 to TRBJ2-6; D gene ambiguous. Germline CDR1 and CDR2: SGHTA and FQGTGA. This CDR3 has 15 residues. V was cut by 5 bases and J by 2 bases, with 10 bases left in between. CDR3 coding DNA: TGTGCCAGCAGCCGATACAACACTGGGGCCAACGTCCTGACTTTC. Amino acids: CASSRYNTGANVLTF.

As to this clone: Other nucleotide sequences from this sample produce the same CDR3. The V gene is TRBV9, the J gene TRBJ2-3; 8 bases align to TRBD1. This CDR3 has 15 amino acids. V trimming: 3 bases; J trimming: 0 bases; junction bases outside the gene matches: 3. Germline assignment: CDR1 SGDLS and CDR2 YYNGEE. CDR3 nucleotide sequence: TGTGCCAGCAGCGCCAGACAGGGGAGCACAGATACGCAGTATTTT. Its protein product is CASSARQGSTDTQYF.

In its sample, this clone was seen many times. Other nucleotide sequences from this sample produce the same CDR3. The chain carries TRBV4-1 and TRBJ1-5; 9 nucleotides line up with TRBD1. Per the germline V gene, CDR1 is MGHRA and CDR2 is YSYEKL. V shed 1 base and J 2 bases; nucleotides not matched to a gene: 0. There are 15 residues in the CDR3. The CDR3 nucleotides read TGCGCCAGCAGCCAAGGGACAGGGGGCAATCAGCCCCAGCATTTT. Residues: CASSQGTGGNQPQHF.

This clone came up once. The CDR3: CASRRGTSSIYEQYF. As DNA, the CDR3 is TGTGCCAGCAGGCGCGGGACTAGCTCGATCTACGAGCAGTACTTC. This sequence joins TRBV6-5 and TRBJ2-7; TRBD2 agrees at 9 bases. In germline, CDR1 is MNHEY, CDR2 SVGAGI. The CDR3 spans 15 residues. V lost 6 bases, J lost 3 bases, and 9 bases stayed unmatched.

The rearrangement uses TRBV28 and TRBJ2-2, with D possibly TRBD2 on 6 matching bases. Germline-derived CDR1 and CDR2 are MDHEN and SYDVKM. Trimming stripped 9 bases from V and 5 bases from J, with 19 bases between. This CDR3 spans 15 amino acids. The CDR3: CASTPPGVRTGELFF. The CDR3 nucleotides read TGTGCCAGTACTCCGCCGGGGGTGCGGACCGGGGAGCTGTTTTTT.

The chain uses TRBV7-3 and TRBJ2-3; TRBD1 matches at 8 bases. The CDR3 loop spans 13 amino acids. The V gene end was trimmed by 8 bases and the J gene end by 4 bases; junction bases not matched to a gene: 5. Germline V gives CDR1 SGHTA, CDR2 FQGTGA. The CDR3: CASSRTGSDTQYF. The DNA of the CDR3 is TGTGCCAGCTCGAGGACAGGGTCAGATACGCAGTATTTT.

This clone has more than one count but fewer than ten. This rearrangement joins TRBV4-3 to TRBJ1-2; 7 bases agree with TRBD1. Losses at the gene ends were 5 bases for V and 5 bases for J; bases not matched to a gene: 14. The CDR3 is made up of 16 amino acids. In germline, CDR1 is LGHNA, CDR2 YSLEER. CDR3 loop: CASSSGDRAPDYGYTF. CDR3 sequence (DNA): TGCGCCAGCAGCTCGGGAGACAGGGCACCAGATTATGGCTACACCTTC.

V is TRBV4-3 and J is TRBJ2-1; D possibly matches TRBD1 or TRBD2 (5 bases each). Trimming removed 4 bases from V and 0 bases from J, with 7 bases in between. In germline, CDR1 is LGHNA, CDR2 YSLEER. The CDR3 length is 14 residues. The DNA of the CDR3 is TGCGCCAGCAGCCGAGGGGTCTCCTACAATGAGCAGTTCTTC. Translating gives CASSRGVSYNEQFF.

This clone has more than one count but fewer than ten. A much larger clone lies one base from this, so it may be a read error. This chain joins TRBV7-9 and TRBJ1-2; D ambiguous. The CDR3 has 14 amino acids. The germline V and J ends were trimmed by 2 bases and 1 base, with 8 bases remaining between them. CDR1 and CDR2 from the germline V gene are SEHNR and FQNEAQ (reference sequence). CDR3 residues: CASSLTGVNYGYTF. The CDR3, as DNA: TGTGCCAGCAGCTTAACCGGGGTTAACTATGGCTACACCTTC.

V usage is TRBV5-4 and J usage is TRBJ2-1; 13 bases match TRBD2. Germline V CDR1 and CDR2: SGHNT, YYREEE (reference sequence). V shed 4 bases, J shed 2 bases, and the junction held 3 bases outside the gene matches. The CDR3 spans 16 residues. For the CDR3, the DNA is TGTGCCAGCAGCACCGGGACTAGCGGGGCCTACAATGAGCAGTTCTTC. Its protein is CASSTGTSGAYNEQFF.